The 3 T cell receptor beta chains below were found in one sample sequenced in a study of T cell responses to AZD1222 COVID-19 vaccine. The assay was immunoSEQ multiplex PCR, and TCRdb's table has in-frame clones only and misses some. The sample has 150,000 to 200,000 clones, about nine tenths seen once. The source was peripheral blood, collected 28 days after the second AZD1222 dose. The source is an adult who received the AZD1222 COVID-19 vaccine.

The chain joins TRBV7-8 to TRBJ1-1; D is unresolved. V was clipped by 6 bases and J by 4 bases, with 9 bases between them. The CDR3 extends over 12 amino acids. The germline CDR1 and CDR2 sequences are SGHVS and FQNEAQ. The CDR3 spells CASSLGRTEAFF. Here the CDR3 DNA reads TGTGCCAGCAGTTTGGGTCGCACTGAAGCTTTCTTT.

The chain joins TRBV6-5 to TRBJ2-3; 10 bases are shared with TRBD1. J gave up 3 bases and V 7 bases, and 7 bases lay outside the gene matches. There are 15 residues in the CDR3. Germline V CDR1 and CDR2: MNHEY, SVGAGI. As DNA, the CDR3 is TGTGCCAGCACGGCCGGGACAGGGGTGACAGATACGCAGTATTTT. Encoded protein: CASTAGTGVTDTQYF.

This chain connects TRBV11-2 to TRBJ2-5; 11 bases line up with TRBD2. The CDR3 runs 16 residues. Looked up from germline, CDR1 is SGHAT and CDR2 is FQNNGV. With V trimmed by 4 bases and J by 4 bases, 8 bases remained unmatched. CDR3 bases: TGTGCCAGCAGCTCCAGTACTAGCGGGGGCCGAGAGACCCAGTACTTC. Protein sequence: CASSSSTSGGRETQYF.